A selection of T cell receptor beta chains follows, all from one sample in a study of blood T cell repertoires in COVID-19. Generated by immunoSEQ multiplex PCR, the TCRdb table keeps only in-frame clones and is missing some. The table includes about 140,000 clones, 87% detected once. Sample: peripheral blood. The receptors shown here come from a man in his fifties who had recovered from COVID-19. The CDR3 runs from the conserved cysteine through the conserved F or W. The D gene is left open where the match is weak.

>TRBD1|TRBJ1-2|TRBV2
CASPDRGGYTF
TGTGCCAGCCCGGACAGGGGTGGCTACACCTTC
>NA|TRBJ1-6|TRBV6-5
CASSYVTVNSPLHF
TGTGCCAGCAGTTACGTCACAGTCAATTCACCCCTCCACTTT
>TRBD1|TRBJ2-3|TRBV19
CASSQGEPSTDTQYF
TGTGCCAGCTCCCAGGGGGAGCCTAGCACAGATACGCAGTATTTT
>NA|TRBJ2-7|TRBV7-2
CASSLDIQRVGYEQYF
TGTGCCAGCAGCTTAGATATCCAGCGGGTTGGCTACGAGCAGTACTTC
>TRBD1|TRBJ2-7|TRBV30
CAWSVDRAYEQYF
TGTGCCTGGAGTGTCGACAGGGCCTACGAGCAGTACTTC
>NA|TRBJ1-2|TRBV4-1
CASSQKDGANYGYTF
TGCGCCAGCAGCCAAAAAGACGGGGCTAACTATGGCTACACCTTC
>NA|TRBJ1-4|TRBV6-5
CASSEGNEKLFF
TGTGCCAGCAGCGAGGGTAATGAAAAACTGTTTTTT
>TRBD1|TRBJ1-1|TRBV14
CASSPRIGQVYTEAFF
TGTGCCAGCAGCCCAAGAATCGGACAGGTGTACACTGAAGCTTTCTTT
>TRBD2|TRBJ2-7|TRBV6-2/TRBV6-3
CASSGLAVSGQYF
TGTGCCAGCAGTGGACTAGCGGTAAGCGGGCAGTACTTC
>NA|TRBJ2-2|TRBV11-3
CASSLDYLGTGQTNTGELFF
TGTGCCAGCAGCTTAGACTATCTTGGTACAGGGCAAACGAACACCGGGGAGCTGTTTTTT
>NA|TRBJ2-6|TRBV2
CASSSSGANVLTF
TGTGCCAGCAGTTCCAGTGGGGCCAACGTCCTGACTTTC